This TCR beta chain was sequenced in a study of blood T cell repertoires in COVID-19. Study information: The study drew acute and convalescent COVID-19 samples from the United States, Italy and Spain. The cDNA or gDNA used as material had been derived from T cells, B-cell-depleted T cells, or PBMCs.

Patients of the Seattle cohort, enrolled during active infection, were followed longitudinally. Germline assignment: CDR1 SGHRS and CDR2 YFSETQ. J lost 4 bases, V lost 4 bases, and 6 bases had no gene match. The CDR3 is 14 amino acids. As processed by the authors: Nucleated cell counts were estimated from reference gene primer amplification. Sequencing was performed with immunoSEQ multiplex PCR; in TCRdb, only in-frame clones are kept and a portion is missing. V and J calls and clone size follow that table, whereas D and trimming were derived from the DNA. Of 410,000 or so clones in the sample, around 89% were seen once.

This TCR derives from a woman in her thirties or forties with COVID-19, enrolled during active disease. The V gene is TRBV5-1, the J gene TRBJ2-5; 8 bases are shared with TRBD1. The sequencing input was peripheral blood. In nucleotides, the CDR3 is TGCGCCAGCAGCCCCGGACAGGGCCGAGAGACCCAGTACTTC. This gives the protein CASSPGQGRETQYF.